The 6 T cell receptor beta chains below were found in one sample sequenced in a study of glioma-infiltrating T cells after dendritic cell vaccination. TCRdb's copy holds only in-frame clones and misses some; the assay was immunoSEQ multiplex PCR. Of about 100,000 clones in the sample, approximately 81% were seen once. Sample: blood, taken before dendritic cell vaccination. These receptors were obtained from a human donor with glioblastoma.

The chain couples TRBV27 to TRBJ2-2; the D gene is possibly TRBD1 (5 bases). Germline CDR1 MNHEY, CDR2 SMNVEV (reference sequence). Trimming left V 7 bases short and J 3 bases short, with 21 bases between. CDR3 length equals 17 residues. CDR3 sequence reads: CASMTYRLDSYTGELFF. CDR3 nucleotides: TGTGCCAGCATGACATATCGGCTCGACAGTTACACCGGGGAGCTGTTTTTT.

The genes are TRBV6-1 and TRBJ1-4; D gene ambiguous. Trimming took 3 bases from V and 3 from J, leaving 11 bases between them. The CDR3 loop spans 15 amino acids. Germline values: CDR1 MNHNS, CDR2 SASEGT. The CDR3 DNA sequence: TGTGCCAGCAGTGACGATGCGGGGTCTAATGAAAAACTGTTTTTT. Translated, it gives CASSDDAGSNEKLFF.

This clone was observed a few times. The chain employs TRBV2 and TRBJ1-6; 7 nucleotides align to TRBD1. Germline loops: CDR1 SNHLY, CDR2 FYNNEI. Trimming cost V 6 bases and J 5 bases; bases outside gene matches: 4. The CDR3 runs 14 residues. The CDR3 coding sequence is TGTGCCAGCAGGGTGACAGGGAATAATTCACCCCTCCACTTT. Protein product: CASRVTGNNSPLHF.

DNA for the CDR3: TGTGCCAGCAGCCGGGGAGAATCCTACAATGAGCAGTTCTTC. This sequence encodes CASSRGESYNEQFF. The rearrangement uses TRBV7-9 and TRBJ2-1; perhaps TRBD2 as D (5 bases). CDR1 SEHNR and CDR2 FQNEAQ come from the germline V gene (reference sequence). The CDR3 sequence is 14 residues long. The V and J ends lost 5 bases and 1 base respectively, with 9 bases between them.

The chain employs TRBV7-9 and TRBJ2-5, with TRBD1 matching 7 bases. V dropped 5 bases and J dropped 1; count of bases not matched to a gene: 1. The CDR3 is 13 amino acids. The germline CDR1 and CDR2 sequences are SEHNR and FQNEAQ (reference sequence). CDR3 amino acids: CASSPGGQETQYF. The CDR3 DNA reads TGTGCCAGCAGCCCAGGGGGCCAAGAGACCCAGTACTTC.

The CDR3 DNA reads as TGTGCCAGCAGCTTGGGGGGGAACTATGGCTACACCTTC. Its protein product is CASSLGGNYGYTF. The chain couples TRBV28 to TRBJ1-2, with D possibly matching TRBD1 (5 bases). Per germline, CDR1 MDHEN and CDR2 SYDVKM. This CDR3 spans 13 amino acids. Trimming pared 6 bases from V and 2 bases from J, leaving 10 bases between.